The 20 T cell receptor beta chains below all came from one sample that was sequenced in a study of blood T cell repertoires in COVID-19. Only in-frame clones appear in the TCRdb table, and some are missing; sequencing was by immunoSEQ multiplex PCR. This table holds about 250,000 clones, more than 75% found once. Sequenced material: peripheral blood. These receptors were taken from a woman aged 40 to 50 who had recovered from COVID-19.

The V gene is TRBV11-3, the J gene TRBJ2-1, with 7 nucleotides matching TRBD2. Per germline, CDR1 SGHNT and CDR2 YENEEA. V dropped 5 bases and J dropped 4; count of bases not matched to a gene: 11. This CDR3 is built from 16 residues. In nucleotides, the CDR3 is TGTGCCAGCAGCCGACGAGCTTGGGGGGGATACAATGAGCAGTTCTTC. This codes for CASSRRAWGGYNEQFF.

The CDR3 DNA reads as TGTGCCAGCAGGGGGCCGAACACTGAAGCTTTCTTT. Translating gives CASRGPNTEAFF. V gene TRBV28 combines with J gene TRBJ1-1; TRBD1 is a possible D gene (5 bases). Germline loops: CDR1 MDHEN, CDR2 SYDVKM. Trimming left V 6 bases short and J 1 base short, with 6 bases between. CDR3 length equals 12 residues.

The CDR3 DNA is TGTGCCAGTGTCGGGGGGAACACTGAAGCTTTCTTT. This codes for CASVGGNTEAFF. The rearrangement joins TRBV12-3 or TRBV12-4 to TRBJ1-1; D may be TRBD1 (5 bases). The V end lost 9 bases, the J end lost 1 base, and 9 bases lay between the germline ends. The CDR3 is 12 residues long.

The rearrangement uses TRBV7-2 and TRBJ2-7, with a possible D match to TRBD1 (5 bases). Germline-derived CDR1 and CDR2 are SGHTA and FQGNSA. V was trimmed by 5 bases and J by 0 bases, leaving 14 bases between them. CDR3 size: 15 residues. The CDR3 sequence is CASSMGRLSSYEQYF. CDR3 coding DNA: TGTGCCAGCAGCATGGGGCGGTTGAGCTCCTACGAGCAGTACTTC.

This chain links TRBV7-9 with TRBJ2-7, with 7 nucleotides matching TRBD1. Germline V gene lookup returns CDR1 SEHNR and CDR2 FQNEAQ (reference sequence). V lost 7 bases and J lost 0; bases outside the gene matches: 12. This CDR3 has 16 residues. CDR3 region: CASIPRGYAPSYEQYF. The CDR3 DNA sequence: TGTGCCAGCATCCCCAGGGGGTACGCCCCCTCCTACGAGCAGTACTTC.

V usage is TRBV30 and J usage is TRBJ2-7, with D unresolved. CDR3 size: 13 residues. V dropped 5 bases and J dropped 0 bases, with 11 bases sitting between them. Germline-derived CDR1 and CDR2 are GTSNPN and SVGIG (reference sequence). The CDR3 DNA sequence: TGTGCCTGGGAGACACCACCCTCCTACGAGCAGTACTTC. It specifies CAWETPPSYEQYF.

V and J are TRBV25-1 and TRBJ1-2, with TRBD1 identical over 7 bases. V was clipped by 4 bases and J by 8 bases; unmatched bases: 4. The CDR3 sequence is 12 residues long. Germline V lookup: CDR1 MGHDK, CDR2 SYGVNS. Written as DNA, the CDR3 is TGTGCCAGCAGTGGGGGCAGGGGGGGCTACACCTTC. Its protein is CASSGGRGGYTF.

This chain joins TRBV14 and TRBJ2-5; D possibly corresponds to TRBD2 (7 bases). The CDR3 runs to 15 residues. CDR1 is SGHDN, CDR2 FVKESK, per germline. With 2 bases removed from V and 1 base from J, the gap between germline ends came to 11 bases. In DNA, the CDR3 is TGTGCCAGCAGCCAAAGGGGGGGCCCCCAAGAGACCCAGTACTTC. Protein product: CASSQRGGPQETQYF.

The chain recombines TRBV6-5 with TRBJ1-2; 11 bases align to TRBD1. The germline gives CDR1 MNHEY, CDR2 SVGAGI. J lost 3 bases, V lost 6 bases, and 3 bases had no gene match. This CDR3 is 14 amino acids long. The CDR3 region is CASRDRGRDYGYTF. The CDR3 DNA sequence: TGTGCCAGCAGGGACAGGGGGCGAGACTATGGCTACACCTTC.

The chain has TRBV6-2 or TRBV6-3 and TRBJ1-3, with D possibly matching TRBD1 (5 bases). The CDR3 contains 16 residues. CDR1 is MNHEY and CDR2 is SVGEGT in the germline V gene. The V end lost 6 bases, the J end lost 0 bases, and 15 bases lay between the germline ends. The CDR3 spells CASSRRQTSSGNTIYF. In nucleotides, the CDR3 is TGTGCCAGCAGCAGACGACAGACTAGCTCTGGAAACACCATATATTTT.

V and J are TRBV24-1 and TRBJ2-2; TRBD1 aligns across 8 bases. Trimming took 1 base from V and 5 from J; bases not matched to a gene: 5. CDR3 length: 16 residues. Germline V CDR1 and CDR2: KGHDR, SFDVKD. CDR3 nucleotides: TGTGCCACCAGTGATTTACGCAGGGGGCGAACCGGGGAGCTGTTTTTT. It is translated as CATSDLRRGRTGELFF.

The gene calls are TRBV7-2 and TRBJ2-1; D perhaps matches TRBD2 (7 bases). V lost 6 bases and J lost 8, with 20 bases in between. CDR1 is SGHTA, CDR2 FQGNSA, per germline. The CDR3 has 15 amino acids. CDR3 amino acids: CASSWGGPTPHEQFF. In nucleotides, the CDR3 is TGTGCCAGCAGTTGGGGGGGCCCCACCCCCCATGAGCAGTTCTTC.

The chain recombines TRBV7-3 with TRBJ1-1; a weak D match, TRBD1 (5 bases). V lost 5 bases to trimming and J lost 5 bases, with 18 bases between them. The CDR3 has 15 amino acids. The germline V gene has CDR1 SGHTA and CDR2 FQGTGA. CDR3 region: CASSPGVAHWTEAFF. The CDR3 nucleotides are TGTGCCAGCAGCCCGGGGGTGGCCCATTGGACTGAAGCTTTCTTT.

The chain links TRBV28 to TRBJ2-2; D is unclear. In germline, CDR1 is MDHEN, CDR2 SYDVKM. V was clipped by 4 bases and J by 1 base, with 10 bases between them. The CDR3 length is 15 residues. The CDR3 nucleotides are TGTGCCAGCAGTTCCCCTGGGCAGAACACCGGGGAGCTGTTTTTT. Protein sequence: CASSSPGQNTGELFF.

V and J are TRBV28 and TRBJ1-4; 9 bases map to TRBD1. J gave up 7 bases and V 5 bases, and 8 bases lay outside the gene matches. The CDR3 totals 15 residues. Germline V gives CDR1 MDHEN, CDR2 SYDVKM. Written as DNA, the CDR3 is TGTGCCAGCAGTCTAGGGGGACAGGGTTCTGAAAAACTGTTTTTT. Its protein is CASSLGGQGSEKLFF.

This CDR3 reads CASSKREGLAGGRYEQYV. The CDR3 DNA sequence: TGTGCCAGCAGCAAACGCGAGGGACTAGCGGGAGGGAGGTACGAGCAGTACGTC. The rearrangement uses TRBV21-1 and TRBJ2-7; the table's TRBD2 call for D was not verified on the DNA. TRBV21-1 is termed a pseudogene. The CDR3 has 18 residues.

The J gene is TRBJ2-5, the V gene TRBV6-2 or TRBV6-3; 9 nucleotides agree with TRBD2. CDR3 length: 19 amino acids. The V gene's germline CDR1 is MNHEY and CDR2 SVGEGT. Trimming took 2 bases from V and 1 from J; bases not matched to a gene: 14. The CDR3: CASSYLPLAGRGVQETQYF. CDR3 nucleotide sequence: TGTGCCAGCAGTTACCTTCCGCTAGCGGGACGCGGGGTCCAAGAGACCCAGTACTTC.

The chain couples TRBV5-5 to TRBJ2-3; 10 bases align to TRBD2. The CDR3 is 17 amino acids. CDR1 is SGHKS and CDR2 is YYEKEE in the germline V gene (reference sequence). V was clipped by 4 bases and J by 4 bases; unmatched bases: 12. The CDR3 sequence: CASSNRSGRAIPDTQYF. The CDR3 DNA follows: TGTGCCAGCAGCAACCGAAGCGGGAGGGCCATTCCAGATACGCAGTATTTT.

This chain uses TRBV6-1 with TRBJ1-5, with a tentative D call TRBD1 (6 bases). Trimming removed 0 bases at V and 3 bases at J, with 9 bases between. The CDR3 covers 15 residues. Looked up from germline, CDR1 is MNHNS and CDR2 is SASEGT. CDR3 protein: CASSEAAGDNQPQHF. CDR3 nucleotide sequence: TGTGCCAGCAGTGAAGCGGCAGGGGACAATCAGCCCCAGCATTTT.

V is TRBV11-2 and J is TRBJ2-2; D is unresolved. This CDR3 comprises 16 residues. V lost 2 bases and J lost 1, with 11 bases in between. From germline, CDR1 is SGHAT and CDR2 FQNNGV. CDR3 amino acids: CASSLSSPGNTGELFF. The CDR3 DNA is TGTGCCAGCAGCTTATCCTCTCCAGGGAACACCGGGGAGCTGTTTTTT.